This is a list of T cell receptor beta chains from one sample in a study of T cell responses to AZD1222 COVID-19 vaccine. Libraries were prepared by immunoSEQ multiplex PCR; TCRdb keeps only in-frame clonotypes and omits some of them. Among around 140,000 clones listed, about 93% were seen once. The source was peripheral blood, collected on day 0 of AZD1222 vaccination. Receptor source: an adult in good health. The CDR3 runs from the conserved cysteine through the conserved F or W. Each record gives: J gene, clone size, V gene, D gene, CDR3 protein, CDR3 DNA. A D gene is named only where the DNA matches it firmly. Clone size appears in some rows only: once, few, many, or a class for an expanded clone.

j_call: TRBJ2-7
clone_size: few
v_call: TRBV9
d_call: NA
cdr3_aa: CASSVAPRDEQYF
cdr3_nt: TGTGCCAGCAGCGTAGCCCCCCGAGACGAGCAGTACTTC

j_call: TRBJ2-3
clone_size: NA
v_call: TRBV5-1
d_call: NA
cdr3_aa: CASSLGFGEPSTDTQYF
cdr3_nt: TGCGCCAGCAGCTTGGGATTCGGGGAACCTAGCACAGATACGCAGTATTTT

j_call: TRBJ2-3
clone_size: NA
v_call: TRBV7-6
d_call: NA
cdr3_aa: CASSQGRTQYF
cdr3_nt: TGTGCCAGCAGCCAGGGACGGACGCAGTATTTT

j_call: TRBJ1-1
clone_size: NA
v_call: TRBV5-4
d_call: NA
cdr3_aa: CASSTPAGLAEAFF
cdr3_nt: TGTGCCAGCAGCACCCCGGCGGGCCTAGCTGAAGCTTTCTTT

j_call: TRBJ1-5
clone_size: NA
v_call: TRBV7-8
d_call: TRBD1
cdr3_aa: CASSPDRVQPQHF
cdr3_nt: TGTGCCAGCAGCCCCGACAGGGTTCAGCCCCAGCATTTT

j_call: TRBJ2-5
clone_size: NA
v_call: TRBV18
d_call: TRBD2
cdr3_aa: CASSPTSGWETQYF
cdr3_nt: TGTGCCAGCTCACCGACTAGCGGGTGGGAGACCCAGTACTTC

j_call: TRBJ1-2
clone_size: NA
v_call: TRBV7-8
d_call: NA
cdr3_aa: CASSLDRAGGSDGGYTF
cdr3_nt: TGTGCCAGCAGCTTAGATCGCGCGGGCGGGTCCGACGGTGGCTACACCTTC

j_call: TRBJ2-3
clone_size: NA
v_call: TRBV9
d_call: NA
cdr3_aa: CASSVSGDGADTQYF
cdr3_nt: TGTGCCAGCAGCGTCAGCGGAGATGGCGCAGATACGCAGTATTTT

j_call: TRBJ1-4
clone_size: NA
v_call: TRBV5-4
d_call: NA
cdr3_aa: CASSLAGPRDEKLFF
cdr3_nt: TGTGCCAGCAGCCTCGCCGGCCCACGAGATGAAAAACTGTTTTTT

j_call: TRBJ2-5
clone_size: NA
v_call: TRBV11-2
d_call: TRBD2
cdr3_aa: CASSLGVSGPYQETQYF
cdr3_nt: TGTGCCAGCAGCTTAGGGGTTAGCGGGCCTTACCAAGAGACCCAGTACTTC

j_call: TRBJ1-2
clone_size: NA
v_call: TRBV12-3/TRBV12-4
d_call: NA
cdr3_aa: CASSFQGNYGYTF
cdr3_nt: TGTGCCAGCAGTTTCCAGGGTAACTATGGCTACACCTTC

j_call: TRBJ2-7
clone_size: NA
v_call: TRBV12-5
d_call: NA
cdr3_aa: CASGFEGGEQYF
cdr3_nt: TGTGCTAGTGGTTTTGAGGGGGGCGAGCAGTACTTC

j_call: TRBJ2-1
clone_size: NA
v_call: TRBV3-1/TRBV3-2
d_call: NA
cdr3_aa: CASSQDKGSWGPIYNEQFF
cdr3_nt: TGTGCCAGCAGCCAAGATAAGGGCTCATGGGGGCCAATATACAATGAGCAGTTCTTC

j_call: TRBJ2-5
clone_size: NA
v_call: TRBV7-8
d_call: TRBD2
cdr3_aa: CASSQAGGQETQYF
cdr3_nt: TGTGCCAGCAGCCAGGCGGGGGGACAAGAGACCCAGTACTTC

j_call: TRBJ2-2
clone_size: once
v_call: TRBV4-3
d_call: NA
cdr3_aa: CASSPAASSELTGELFF
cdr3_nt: TGCGCCAGCAGCCCCGCGGCTAGTTCTGAACTGACCGGGGAGCTGTTTTTT

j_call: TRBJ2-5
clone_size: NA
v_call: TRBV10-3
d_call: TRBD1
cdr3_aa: CAISPGQAETQYF
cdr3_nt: TGTGCCATCAGCCCGGGACAGGCCGAGACCCAGTACTTC

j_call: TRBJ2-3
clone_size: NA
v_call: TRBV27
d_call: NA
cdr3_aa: CASTGEGRDTQYF
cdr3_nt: TGTGCCAGCACGGGAGAGGGGCGGGATACGCAGTATTTT

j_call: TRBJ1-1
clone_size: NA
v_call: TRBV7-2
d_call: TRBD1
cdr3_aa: CASSWGQTIMNTEAFF
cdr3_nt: TGTGCCAGCAGCTGGGGACAGACGATCATGAACACTGAAGCTTTCTTT

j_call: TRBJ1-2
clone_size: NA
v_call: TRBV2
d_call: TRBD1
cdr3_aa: CASSEQGGYGYTF
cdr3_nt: TGTGCCAGCAGTGAACAGGGGGGGTATGGCTACACCTTC

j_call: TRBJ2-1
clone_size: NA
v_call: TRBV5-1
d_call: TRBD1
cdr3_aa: CASSRDSGNEQFF
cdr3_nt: TGCGCCAGCAGCCGGGACAGTGGTAATGAGCAGTTCTTC

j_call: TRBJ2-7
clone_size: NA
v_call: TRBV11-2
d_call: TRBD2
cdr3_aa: CASGWGGLGEQYF
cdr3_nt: TGTGCCAGCGGCTGGGGGGGACTTGGCGAGCAGTACTTC

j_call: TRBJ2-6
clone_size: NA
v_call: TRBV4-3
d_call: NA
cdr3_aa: CASSHFTGTGSGANVLTF
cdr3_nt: TGCGCCAGCAGCCACTTTACAGGGACGGGCTCTGGGGCCAACGTCCTGACTTTC

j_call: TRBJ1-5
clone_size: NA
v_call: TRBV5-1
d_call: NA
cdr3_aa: CASSIDSSNQPQHF
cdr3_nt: TGCGCCAGCAGCATCGACAGTAGCAATCAGCCCCAGCATTTT

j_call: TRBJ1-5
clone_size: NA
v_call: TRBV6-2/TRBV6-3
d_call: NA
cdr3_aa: CASSYRDFWGAFNNQPQHF
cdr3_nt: TGTGCCAGCAGTTACAGGGATTTTTGGGGCGCGTTTAACAATCAGCCCCAGCATTTT

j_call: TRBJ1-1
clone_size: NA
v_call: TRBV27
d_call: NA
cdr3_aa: CASSSLMNTEAFF
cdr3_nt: TGTGCCAGCAGTTCCCTGATGAACACTGAAGCTTTCTTT

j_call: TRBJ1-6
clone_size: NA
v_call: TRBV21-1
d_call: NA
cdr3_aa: CASYRLKGNSPLHF
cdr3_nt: TGTGCCAGCTATAGACTCAAGGGTAATTCACCCCTCCACTTT

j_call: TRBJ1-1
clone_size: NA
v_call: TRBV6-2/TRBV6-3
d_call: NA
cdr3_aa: CASSPSPTEFTEAFF
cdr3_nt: TGTGCCAGCAGCCCCTCCCCGACAGAATTCACTGAAGCTTTCTTT

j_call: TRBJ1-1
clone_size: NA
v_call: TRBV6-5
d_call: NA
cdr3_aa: CASSYSFVGTYEAFF
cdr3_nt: TGTGCCAGCAGTTACTCCTTTGTTGGGACATATGAAGCTTTCTTT

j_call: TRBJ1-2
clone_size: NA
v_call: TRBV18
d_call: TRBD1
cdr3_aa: CASSPGDRGLDGYTF
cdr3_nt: TGTGCCAGCTCACCAGGGGACAGGGGGCTCGATGGCTACACCTTC

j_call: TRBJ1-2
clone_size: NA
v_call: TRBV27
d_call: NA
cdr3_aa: CASSLSRRNGYTF
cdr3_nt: TGTGCCAGCAGTTTAAGCAGGAGGAACGGCTACACCTTC